This T cell receptor (beta chain) was recorded in a study of blood T cell repertoires in COVID-19. The overall study: Specimens from acute and convalescent COVID-19 originated in the United States, Italy and Spain. In each case, the material was cDNA or gDNA derived from T cells, B-cell-depleted T cells, or PBMCs.

In this sample, this clone turned up a few times. Germline V gene lookup returns CDR1 SGHNT and CDR2 YYREEE (reference sequence). The germline V and J ends were trimmed by 3 bases and 0 bases, with 13 bases remaining between them. CDR3 length: 16 residues. Original methodology: The assay estimated nucleated cells by amplifying reference gene primers. The repertoire was sequenced with immunoSEQ multiplex PCR; TCRdb's copy has only in-frame clones and lacks some. V and J calls and clone size are given by that table; D and trimming were obtained from the DNA. The sample includes around 120,000 clones, about 74% seen only once; the top ten take roughly 6%.

The chain recombines TRBV5-4 with TRBJ2-1; D might be TRBD2 (6 bases). The clonotype comes from a man between 65 and 79 years old with acute or convalescent COVID-19. The sample consisted of peripheral blood. CDR3 protein: CASSSGGGSSYNEQFF. CDR3 coding DNA: TGTGCCAGCAGCTCCGGAGGAGGGAGCTCCTACAATGAGCAGTTCTTC. Looking up the rest from reference TRBV5-4 and TRBJ2-1 gives the full variable domain: ETGVTQSPTHLIKTRGQQVTLRCSSQSGHNTVSWYQQALGQGPQFIFQYYREEENGRGNFPPRFSGLQFPNYSSELNVNALELDDSALYLCASSSGGGSSYNEQFFGPGTRLTVL.